A selection of T cell receptor beta chains follows, all from one sample in a study of low-dose radiotherapy and immunotherapy resistance in tumors. Via MiXCR, TCRdb re-called the reads, giving one row per CDR3 protein. The sample holds tens of thousands of distinct CDR3 sequences; roughly a sixth are singletons and the top ten take about 2.5%. This material consisted of PBMCs, taken before treatment. These receptor sequences come from a male donor with prostate cancer. Each CDR3 is given with its conserved first and last residue. The D gene is left open where the match is weak. Only some rows state a clone size, as once, few, many or a class for expanded clones.

d_gene: .; abundance: many; j_gene: TRBJ2-5; v_gene: TRBV9; CDR3aa: CASSVEGRRSEAQYF; CDR3nt: TGTGCCAGCAGCGTAGAGGGCCGACGGAGCGAGGCCCAGTACTTC
d_gene: .; abundance: few; j_gene: TRBJ1-4; v_gene: TRBV3-1; CDR3aa: CASSQAPQVPKLFF; CDR3nt: TGTGCCAGCAGCCAAGCTCCCCAGGTTCCAAAACTGTTTTTT
d_gene: .; abundance: many; j_gene: TRBJ2-3; v_gene: TRBV25-1; CDR3aa: CASSEGGSWDTQYF; CDR3nt: TGTGCCAGCAGTGAAGGGGGGAGCTGGGATACGCAGTATTTT
d_gene: .; abundance: .; j_gene: TRBJ2-1; v_gene: TRBV27; CDR3aa: CASSFTDYNEQFF; CDR3nt: TGTGCCAGCAGTTTCACCGACTACAATGAGCAGTTCTTC
d_gene: TRBD1; abundance: many; j_gene: TRBJ2-7; v_gene: TRBV7-9; CDR3aa: CASSRRTGKPYEQYF; CDR3nt: TGTGCCAGCAGCCGGCGGACAGGAAAACCCTACGAGCAGTACTTC
d_gene: TRBD1; abundance: many; j_gene: TRBJ2-5; v_gene: TRBV5-1; CDR3aa: CASSSTGEETQYF; CDR3nt: TGCGCCAGCAGCTCGACAGGGGAGGAGACCCAGTACTTC
d_gene: .; abundance: many; j_gene: TRBJ2-7; v_gene: TRBV29-1; CDR3aa: CSVDLPRPQGYEQYF; CDR3nt: TGCAGCGTTGATCTCCCCCGGCCCCAAGGGTACGAGCAGTACTTC
d_gene: .; abundance: many; j_gene: TRBJ2-7; v_gene: TRBV6-5; CDR3aa: CASSSPGIASHEQYF; CDR3nt: TGTGCCAGCAGTAGCCCCGGGATAGCGAGCCACGAGCAGTACTTC
d_gene: .; abundance: many; j_gene: TRBJ1-2; v_gene: TRBV18; CDR3aa: CASSPAGSQGYTF; CDR3nt: TGTGCCAGCTCACCAGCAGGGAGTCAGGGCTACACCTTC
d_gene: .; abundance: many; j_gene: TRBJ2-3; v_gene: TRBV7-2; CDR3aa: CASSPVSDHTDTQYF; CDR3nt: TGTGCCAGCAGTCCTGTCTCCGACCACACAGATACGCAGTATTTT
d_gene: .; abundance: .; j_gene: TRBJ2-3; v_gene: TRBV6-2/TRBV6-3; CDR3aa: CASTAARGSTDTQYF; CDR3nt: TGTGCCAGCACCGCCGCCCGGGGGAGCACAGATACGCAGTATTTT
d_gene: .; abundance: many; j_gene: TRBJ2-5; v_gene: TRBV29-1; CDR3aa: CSVGSIQETQYF; CDR3nt: TGCAGCGTTGGGAGCATCCAAGAGACCCAGTACTTC
d_gene: .; abundance: medium-sized; j_gene: TRBJ2-1; v_gene: TRBV5-1; CDR3aa: CASSFGPVNEQFF; CDR3nt: TGCGCCAGCAGCTTCGGGCCCGTCAATGAGCAGTTCTTC
d_gene: .; abundance: many; j_gene: TRBJ1-1; v_gene: TRBV2; CDR3aa: CASSDLGSTEAFF; CDR3nt: TGTGCCAGCAGTGACTTGGGGAGCACTGAAGCTTTCTTT
d_gene: .; abundance: many; j_gene: TRBJ2-2; v_gene: TRBV6-2/TRBV6-3; CDR3aa: CAILTGTSTGELFF; CDR3nt: TGTGCCATTTTAACAGGGACAAGCACCGGGGAGCTGTTTTTT
d_gene: TRBD2; abundance: many; j_gene: TRBJ2-1; v_gene: TRBV2; CDR3aa: CASKQRGGLNEQFF; CDR3nt: TGTGCCAGCAAACAGCGGGGGGGCCTCAATGAGCAGTTCTTC
d_gene: TRBD2; abundance: .; j_gene: TRBJ2-3; v_gene: TRBV7-2; CDR3aa: CARRTRGGGGSSTDTQYF; CDR3nt: TGTGCCAGACGGACCCGGGGCGGGGGGGGCTCTAGCACAGATACGCAGTATTTT
d_gene: TRBD2; abundance: many; j_gene: TRBJ2-3; v_gene: TRBV7-3; CDR3aa: CASSLISGDTDTQYF; CDR3nt: TGTGCCAGCAGCTTAATCAGCGGGGACACAGATACGCAGTATTTT
d_gene: TRBD2; abundance: many; j_gene: TRBJ2-3; v_gene: TRBV5-1; CDR3aa: CASSLPLAGDVNQQYF; CDR3nt: TGCGCCAGCAGCTTGCCACTAGCGGGGGACGTTAACCAGCAGTATTTT
d_gene: .; abundance: many; j_gene: TRBJ1-2; v_gene: TRBV3-1; CDR3aa: CASSHQREGGYTF; CDR3nt: TGTGCCAGCAGCCATCAAAGGGAGGGCGGCTACACCTTC
d_gene: .; abundance: few; j_gene: TRBJ2-2; v_gene: TRBV4-1; CDR3aa: CASSQDKVWGRGTGELFF; CDR3nt: TGCGCCAGCAGCCAAGATAAGGTGTGGGGGCGAGGGACCGGGGAGCTGTTTTTT
d_gene: .; abundance: many; j_gene: TRBJ2-1; v_gene: TRBV30; CDR3aa: CAWSLVGAYNEQFF; CDR3nt: TGTGCCTGGAGTTTGGTCGGGGCCTACAATGAGCAGTTCTTC
d_gene: .; abundance: many; j_gene: TRBJ1-1; v_gene: TRBV7-8; CDR3aa: CASSLSSSRENTEAFF; CDR3nt: TGTGCCAGCAGCTTATCGTCCTCTCGGGAGAACACTGAAGCTTTCTTT
d_gene: .; abundance: many; j_gene: TRBJ2-5; v_gene: TRBV10-2; CDR3aa: CASSTGNRETQYF; CDR3nt: TGCGCCAGCTCCACAGGGAACAGAGAGACCCAGTACTTC
d_gene: .; abundance: many; j_gene: TRBJ2-7; v_gene: TRBV2; CDR3aa: CASREQGEQYF; CDR3nt: TGTGCCAGCAGAGAACAAGGCGAGCAGTACTTC
d_gene: .; abundance: many; j_gene: TRBJ1-1; v_gene: TRBV3-1; CDR3aa: CASSYNRGTEAFF; CDR3nt: TGTGCCAGCAGCTATAACCGGGGGACTGAAGCTTTCTTT
d_gene: .; abundance: many; j_gene: TRBJ2-1; v_gene: TRBV7-6; CDR3aa: CASSLVRNNEQFF; CDR3nt: TGTGCCAGCAGCTTAGTGCGGAACAATGAGCAGTTCTTC
d_gene: .; abundance: many; j_gene: TRBJ2-7; v_gene: TRBV6-5; CDR3aa: CASRAGGDYEQYF; CDR3nt: TGTGCCAGCAGGGCTGGGGGCGATTACGAGCAGTACTTC
d_gene: TRBD1; abundance: few; j_gene: TRBJ2-1; v_gene: TRBV2; CDR3aa: CASSGPAQGEANEQFF; CDR3nt: TGTGCCAGCAGTGGTCCTGCACAGGGGGAGGCCAATGAGCAGTTCTTC
d_gene: .; abundance: many; j_gene: TRBJ1-5; v_gene: TRBV2; CDR3aa: CASRTGSYSNQPQHF; CDR3nt: TGTGCCAGCAGAACGGGCAGCTATAGCAATCAGCCCCAGCATTTT
d_gene: TRBD1; abundance: many; j_gene: TRBJ2-7; v_gene: TRBV28; CDR3aa: CASSSRQGAYEQYF; CDR3nt: TGTGCCAGCAGTTCCCGACAGGGGGCTTACGAGCAGTACTTC
d_gene: .; abundance: .; j_gene: TRBJ1-6; v_gene: TRBV12-3/TRBV12-4; CDR3aa: CTSSRGVGDVSPLHF; CDR3nt: TGTACCAGCAGTCGAGGGGTGGGAGACGTGTCACCCCTCCACTTT
d_gene: .; abundance: .; j_gene: TRBJ2-2; v_gene: TRBV27; CDR3aa: CASSFSRGMDGELFF; CDR3nt: TGTGCCAGCAGTTTTTCACGGGGGATGGACGGGGAGCTGTTTTTT
d_gene: .; abundance: once; j_gene: TRBJ2-7; v_gene: TRBV5-1; CDR3aa: CASSFRFYEQYF; CDR3nt: TGCGCCAGCAGCTTCCGGTTCTACGAGCAGTACTTC
d_gene: TRBD2; abundance: many; j_gene: TRBJ2-3; v_gene: TRBV15; CDR3aa: CATSRDNPAGGIDTQYF; CDR3nt: TGTGCCACCAGCAGAGATAACCCAGCGGGGGGGATAGATACGCAGTATTTT
d_gene: .; abundance: many; j_gene: TRBJ1-4; v_gene: TRBV12-3/TRBV12-4; CDR3aa: CASGPGGDSEKLFF; CDR3nt: TGTGCCAGCGGCCCCGGGGGTGATAGTGAAAAACTGTTTTTT
d_gene: .; abundance: many; j_gene: TRBJ1-2; v_gene: TRBV7-2; CDR3aa: CASSLEGVARGVYGYTF; CDR3nt: TGTGCCAGCAGCTTAGAGGGGGTAGCGAGGGGGGTCTATGGCTACACCTTC
d_gene: .; abundance: many; j_gene: TRBJ2-5; v_gene: TRBV11-2; CDR3aa: CASSLSQTDQETQYF; CDR3nt: TGTGCCAGCAGCCTCTCCCAGACAGACCAAGAGACCCAGTACTTC